A single sample is the source of the 13 T cell receptor beta chains below, sequenced in a study of cytomegalovirus exposure and HLA in healthy donors. Primers for the PCR totalled 60 Vbeta and 13 Jbeta. Sequencing used immunoSEQ multiplex PCR; TCRdb keeps in-frame clones, though not all of them. Of more than 45,000 clones in the sample, 70% to 85% were seen once. Sequenced material: PBMCs. These TCRs come from a man in his fifties in good health and CMV-seronegative.

In its sample, this clone was seen a few times. The chain is built from TRBV7-9 and TRBJ2-5, with D possibly TRBD1 on 6 matching bases. Germline loops: CDR1 SEHNR, CDR2 FQNEAQ (reference sequence). Trimming took 0 bases from V and 3 from J, leaving 11 bases between them. This CDR3 has 15 residues. CDR3 amino acids: CASSLAGAGKETQYF. The DNA of the CDR3 is TGTGCCAGCAGCTTAGCGGGGGCAGGGAAAGAGACCCAGTACTTC.

This clone occurred once. The chain links TRBV7-7 to TRBJ2-2; 8 bases line up with TRBD2. V dropped 7 bases and J dropped 5; count of bases not matched to a gene: 9. The CDR3 loop spans 15 amino acids. Germline V gene data show CDR1 as SSHAT and CDR2 as FNYEAQ (reference sequence). CDR3 region: CASTASGGGTGELFF. Here the CDR3 DNA reads TGTGCCAGCACAGCCAGCGGGGGCGGTACCGGGGAGCTGTTTTTT.

This clone was seen once. The chain joins TRBV19 to TRBJ1-1; D possibly corresponds to TRBD1 (6 bases). This CDR3 has 14 amino acids. Trimming cost V 6 bases and J 0 bases, with 11 bases left between them. The germline gives CDR1 LNHDA, CDR2 SQIVND (reference sequence). The CDR3: CASSAGTMNTEAFF. DNA for the CDR3: TGTGCCAGTAGCGCCGGGACAATGAACACTGAAGCTTTCTTT. Drawing the rest from reference TRBV19 and TRBJ1-1, the complete variable domain is DGGITQSPKYLFRKEGQNVTLSCEQNLNHDAMYWYRQDPGQGLRLIYYSQIVNDFQKGDIAEGYSVSREKKESFPLTVTSAQKNPTAFYLCASSAGTMNTEAFFGQGTRLTVV.

The V gene is TRBV5-6, the J gene TRBJ2-3; TRBD1 matches 10 bases. V lost 0 bases to trimming and J lost 4 bases; unmatched junction nucleotides: 11. The V gene's germline CDR1 is SGHDT and CDR2 YYEEEE. The CDR3 is 18 residues long. The DNA of the CDR3 is TGTGCCAGCAGCTTGGTTGGGTTGACAGGGGGCGGGTCAGATACGCAGTATTTT. Amino acid sequence: CASSLVGLTGGGSDTQYF. Combining the CDR3 with reference TRBV5-6 and TRBJ2-3 gives the whole variable domain DAGVTQSPTHLIKTRGQQVTLRCSPKSGHDTVSWYQQALGQGPQFIFQYYEEEERQRGNFPDRFSGHQFPNYSSELNVNALLLGDSALYLCASSLVGLTGGGSDTQYFGPGTRLTVL.

J is TRBJ1-4 and V is TRBV5-5; tentative D call: TRBD1 (6 bases). In germline, CDR1 is SGHKS, CDR2 YYEKEE (reference sequence). The V end was cut by 0 bases, the J end by 2 bases, with 14 bases between. This CDR3 comprises 17 residues. The CDR3 loop is CASSLVGGGSTNEKLFF. CDR3 coding DNA: TGTGCCAGCAGCTTGGTAGGTGGGGGCTCGACTAATGAAAAACTGTTTTTT. Full variable domain (remainder filled in from reference TRBV5-5 and TRBJ1-4): DAGVTQSPTHLIKTRGQQVTLRCSPISGHKSVSWYQQVLGQGPQFIFQYYEKEERGRGNFPDRFSARQFPNYSSELNVNALLLGDSALYLCASSLVGGGSTNEKLFFGSGTQLSVL.

The rearrangement uses TRBV19 and TRBJ2-6; TRBD2 is a possible D gene (6 bases). In germline, CDR1 is LNHDA, CDR2 SQIVND (reference sequence). The CDR3 is 16 residues long. The V end lost 10 bases, the J end lost 0 bases, and 16 bases lay between the germline ends. The CDR3 protein is CATQGGSHSGANVLTF. CDR3 bases: TGTGCCACCCAGGGAGGCTCTCACTCTGGGGCCAACGTCCTGACTTTC.

About this clone: An end of the junction does not agree with germline; a read error may underlie this. V and J are TRBV7-9 and TRBJ2-7, with a tentative D call TRBD1 (5 bases). The CDR3 consists of 12 residues. From germline, CDR1 is SEHNR and CDR2 FQNEAQ (reference sequence). The CDR3 DNA reads as TGTTCCAGCAGCATCAGGGTCGACGAGCAGTACTTC. This gives the protein CSSSIRVDEQYF.

This sequence joins TRBV5-1 and TRBJ2-1; 10 bases map to TRBD1. V gave up 5 bases and J gave up 6 bases; unmatched junction bases: 5. The germline V gene encodes CDR1 SGHRS and CDR2 YFSETQ. The CDR3 loop spans 14 amino acids. CDR3 nucleotides: TGCGCCAGCAGGGGACAGGGGTTGGGCAATGAGCAGTTCTTC. Residues: CASRGQGLGNEQFF.

The chain uses TRBV4-1 and TRBJ1-1; the D gene is possibly TRBD1 (6 bases). Deletions cut 2 bases from V and 0 bases from J, with 10 bases between. In germline, CDR1 is MGHRA, CDR2 YSYEKL. This CDR3 is built from 15 residues. CDR3 bases: TGCGCCAGCAGCCAATCGGGGGGCATGAACACTGAAGCTTTCTTT. It encodes CASSQSGGMNTEAFF.

J is TRBJ1-6 and V is TRBV19; TRBD1 matches at 7 bases. Germline V gene sequence: CDR1 LNHDA, CDR2 SQIVND (reference sequence). The CDR3 covers 15 residues. J was trimmed by 2 bases and V by 5 bases; bases with no gene match: 3. Here the CDR3 reads CASSPQGAYNSPLHF. DNA for the CDR3: TGTGCCAGTAGTCCCCAGGGGGCCTATAATTCACCCCTCCACTTT.

This clone is a singleton in its sample. The CDR3 here is CASTPLGLENIQYF. The CDR3 coding sequence is TGTGCCAGTACCCCATTGGGACTAGAAAACATTCAGTACTTC. The rearrangement uses TRBV19 and TRBJ2-4, with 8 bases aligning to TRBD2. Trimming removed 7 bases from V and 5 bases from J; junction bases left unmatched: 7. The germline gives CDR1 LNHDA, CDR2 SQIVND (reference sequence). CDR3 length: 14 amino acids.

The chain employs TRBV19 and TRBJ2-6; TRBD2 aligns across 7 bases. There are 18 residues in the CDR3. Losses at the gene ends were 9 bases for V and 2 bases for J; bases not matched to a gene: 16. Germline CDR1 LNHDA, CDR2 SQIVND (reference sequence). CDR3 nucleotide sequence: TGTGCCAGAACCCCAATGGGGGGGACCCGCGCTGGGGCCAACGTCCTGACTTTC. This codes for CARTPMGGTRAGANVLTF.

This clone was counted between two and nine times. The chain couples TRBV19 to TRBJ1-1; D not resolved. This CDR3 has 16 residues. Between the trimmed V and J ends, which lost 3 bases and 3 bases, there was a span of 17 bases. The germline gives CDR1 LNHDA, CDR2 SQIVND (reference sequence). The CDR3 protein is CASSIGMRRADTEAFF. The CDR3 DNA sequence: TGTGCCAGTAGTATCGGGATGCGCAGAGCCGACACTGAAGCTTTCTTT.